These T cell receptor beta chains were read from a single sample in a study of blood T cells in healthy people across ages. TCRdb processed the 5' RACE reads anew with MiXCR; each CDR3 protein has one entry. The sample has just under 750,000 distinct CDR3 sequences; about a fifth are singletons. Sequencing was performed on blood. These TCRs come from a man between 65 and 85 years old in good health. Both conserved end residues are part of each CDR3. The D gene is left open where the match is weak. Some rows have no size entry. The others give once, few or many, or a class for an expanded clone.

cdr3_aa	cdr3_nt	clone_size	j_call	d_call	v_call
CASSLGIEVTGYTF	TGCGCCAGCAGCTTGGGGATCGAGGTAACGGGCTACACCTTC	few	TRBJ1-2	.	TRBV5-1
CASSPAPRQLTEQFF	TGTGCCAGCAGCCCCGCCCCCCGCCAGCTGACAGAGCAGTTCTTC	.	TRBJ2-1	.	TRBV6-5
CSGQGVEETQYF	TGCAGTGGACAGGGGGTCGAGGAGACCCAGTACTTC	.	TRBJ2-5	TRBD1	TRBV20-1
CSVDTGAMNTAAFF	TGCAGTGTTGATACAGGGGCGATGAACACTGCAGCTTTCTTT	.	TRBJ1-1	TRBD1	TRBV20-1
CASRRQERGNTIYF	TGTGCCAGCAGACGACAGGAGAGAGGAAACACCATATATTTT	.	TRBJ1-3	.	TRBV6-2/TRBV6-3
CASSVGRGYTF	TGTGCCAGCAGCGTAGGGAGGGGCTACACCTTC	.	TRBJ1-2	.	TRBV9
CASSQERQGGSYEQYF	TGTGCCAGCAGCCAAGAAAGACAGGGTGGGTCCTACGAGCAGTACTTC	.	TRBJ2-7	TRBD1	TRBV3-1
CSANRLAGHNEQFF	TGCAGCGCTAACAGACTAGCGGGTCACAATGAGCAGTTCTTC	many	TRBJ2-1	TRBD2	TRBV29-1
CASRSTGLVSYNEQFF	TGTGCCAGCAGGTCTACAGGGTTGGTTTCCTACAATGAGCAGTTCTTC	few	TRBJ2-1	.	TRBV5-6
CSAKERGDSGTQYF	TGCAGTGCCAAGGAGCGGGGGGATTCGGGGACCCAGTACTTC	few	TRBJ2-5	TRBD2	TRBV20-1
CSASDFTSSYNEQFF	TGCAGTGCTAGTGACTTCACGAGCTCCTACAATGAGCAGTTCTTC	.	TRBJ2-1	.	TRBV20-1
CASSLDVGTDTQYF	TGTGCCAGCAGCTTAGATGTGGGCACAGATACGCAGTATTTT	.	TRBJ2-3	.	TRBV7-2
CAISEGRLEAFF	TGTGCCATCAGTGAGGGGCGACTTGAAGCTTTCTTT	.	TRBJ1-1	.	TRBV10-3
CASSPLIGISSTDTQYF	TGTGCCAGCTCACCACTGATCGGGATTTCATCCACAGATACGCAGTATTTT	many	TRBJ2-3	.	TRBV18
CSARVEGANYGYTF	TGCAGTGCTAGAGTCGAAGGGGCAAACTATGGCTACACCTTC	few	TRBJ1-2	.	TRBV20-1
CASSQDRVGSGQETQYF	TGTGCCAGCAGCCAAGATAGGGTGGGGAGCGGTCAAGAGACCCAGTACTTC	.	TRBJ2-5	.	TRBV4-2
CASSLDRLAGSDTQYF	TGTGCCAGCAGCTTAGATCGACTAGCCGGTTCCGATACGCAGTATTTT	few	TRBJ2-3	TRBD2	TRBV7-2
CASSPLGTSTEAFF	TGTGCCAGCAGCCCCCTGGGGACGAGTACTGAAGCTTTCTTT	few	TRBJ1-1	.	TRBV9
CASSFGGGDQETQYF	TGCGCCAGCAGCTTCGGTGGGGGAGACCAAGAGACCCAGTACTTC	.	TRBJ2-5	.	TRBV5-1
CATSRDLTGTAFGYTF	TGTGCCACCAGCAGAGATCTTACCGGGACAGCCTTTGGCTACACCTTC	.	TRBJ1-2	TRBD1	TRBV15
CSVGGGDQPQHF	TGCAGCGTTGGTGGGGGCGACCAGCCCCAGCATTTT	few	TRBJ1-5	.	TRBV29-1
CASSPGLAIYNEQFF	TGTGCCAGCAGCCCAGGACTAGCAATCTACAATGAGCAGTTCTTC	few	TRBJ2-1	TRBD2	TRBV11-3
CASSRGGQGALNIQYF	TGTGCCAGCAGCCGGGGGGGACAGGGGGCTCTGAACATTCAGTACTTC	.	TRBJ2-4	TRBD1	TRBV14
CSARSGGIEQFF	TGCAGTGCTAGATCGGGGGGAATTGAGCAGTTCTTC	.	TRBJ2-1	TRBD2	TRBV20-1
CSVGPGAGELFF	TGCAGCGTTGGTCCCGGGGCCGGGGAGCTGTTTTTT	few	TRBJ2-2	.	TRBV29-1
CASSEAWGQPQHF	TGTGCCAGCAGTGAAGCTTGGGGTCAGCCCCAGCATTTT	few	TRBJ1-5	.	TRBV6-1
CASSSTGGLRYGYTF	TGTGCCAGCAGTTCAACAGGGGGTCTTAGGTATGGCTACACCTTC	few	TRBJ1-2	TRBD1	TRBV28
CASTLLSGETQYF	TGCGCCAGCACCTTACTAAGCGGTGAGACCCAGTACTTC	.	TRBJ2-5	.	TRBV5-1
CASSQAGRQGAAFF	TGTGCCAGCAGCCAAGCAGGACGACAGGGGGCCGCTTTCTTT	few	TRBJ1-1	TRBD1	TRBV14
CASSPDGAGRNQPQHF	TGCGCCAGCAGCCCGGACGGGGCAGGGCGGAATCAGCCCCAGCATTTT	few	TRBJ1-5	.	TRBV5-1
CASSYSLVSEQFF	TGTGCCAGCAGTTACTCTCTAGTTTCTGAGCAGTTCTTC	few	TRBJ2-1	.	TRBV6-5
CASSSGQGVFQETQYF	TGTGCCAGCAGCTCTGGACAGGGGGTATTCCAAGAGACCCAGTACTTC	.	TRBJ2-5	TRBD1	TRBV11-2
CASSRVRSGANVLTF	TGTGCCAGCAGCCGGGTCCGCTCTGGGGCCAACGTCCTGACTTTC	.	TRBJ2-6	.	TRBV5-6
CSVVGRGQGYTF	TGCAGCGTTGTCGGGAGGGGACAAGGCTACACCTTC	.	TRBJ1-2	.	TRBV29-1
CASSQARSTDTQYF	TGCGCCAGCAGCCAAGCACGGAGCACAGATACGCAGTATTTT	.	TRBJ2-3	.	TRBV4-3
CASSYRLRFSYNSPLHF	TGTGCCAGCAGTTACCGATTACGCTTTTCCTATAATTCACCCCTCCACTTT	.	TRBJ1-6	.	TRBV6-5
CASSRSTMGTRTGPSPNEKLFF	TGTGCCAGCAGCCGTTCCACGATGGGGACTAGGACAGGACCTTCTCCTAATGAAAAACTGTTTTTT	.	TRBJ1-4	TRBD1	TRBV6-2/TRBV6-3
CASSHSNSPLHF	TGTGCCAGCAGCCATAGTAATTCACCCCTCCACTTT	few	TRBJ1-6	.	TRBV14
CASSFTGEYGYTF	TGTGCCAGCAGCTTCACGGGGGAATATGGCTACACCTTC	.	TRBJ1-2	.	TRBV11-2
CAISDGSGASTGTQYF	TGTGCCATCAGTGATGGTAGCGGGGCTAGCACAGGTACGCAGTATTTT	.	TRBJ2-3	TRBD2	TRBV10-3
CASAGHATNTEAFF	TGTGCCAGCGCGGGTCACGCCACGAACACTGAAGCTTTCTTT	few	TRBJ1-1	.	TRBV7-2
CASSHDRGVGYSEAFF	TGTGCCAGCAGTCACGATAGGGGGGTGGGTTATTCTGAAGCTTTCTTT	.	TRBJ1-1	.	TRBV12-3/TRBV12-4
CATSTGTGEEKLFF	TGTGCCACCAGCACCGGGACAGGGGAGGAAAAACTGTTTTTT	few	TRBJ1-4	TRBD1	TRBV15
CASSTRQGTEQFF	TGTGCCAGCAGCACCAGACAGGGAACCGAGCAGTTCTTC	few	TRBJ2-1	TRBD1	TRBV7-6
CASSALAGVGYEQFF	TGTGCCAGCAGCGCCCTAGCGGGGGTCGGGTATGAGCAGTTCTTC	.	TRBJ2-1	TRBD2	TRBV9
CSAAGQGVDTQYF	TGCAGTGCTGCGGGACAGGGTGTAGATACGCAGTATTTT	.	TRBJ2-3	TRBD1	TRBV20-1
CASSFVETLPGDTQYF	TGTGCCAGCAGCTTCGTGGAGACACTTCCAGGAGATACGCAGTATTTT	few	TRBJ2-3	.	TRBV5-6
CASSQQIGGGYTF	TGTGCCAGCAGCCAACAGATTGGGGGCGGCTACACCTTC	.	TRBJ1-2	.	TRBV3-1
CASSRGQNYYEQYF	TGCGCCAGCAGCCGGGGGCAGAATTATTACGAGCAGTACTTC	few	TRBJ2-7	.	TRBV5-1
CASRDYKETQYF	TGTGCCAGCCGGGACTATAAAGAGACCCAGTACTTC	once	TRBJ2-5	TRBD2	TRBV6-2/TRBV6-3
CASSRPTLQQYF	TGTGCCAGCAGCAGGCCGACCCTCCAGCAGTACTTC	few	TRBJ2-4	.	TRBV13
CASKLDRQETQYF	TGCGCCAGCAAGCTTGACCGCCAAGAGACCCAGTACTTC	few	TRBJ2-5	.	TRBV10-2
CSAATANTEAFF	TGCAGCGCCGCGACAGCGAACACTGAAGCTTTCTTT	few	TRBJ1-1	.	TRBV29-1
CASSQDRSGSYEQYF	TGTGCCAGCAGCCAAGATCGGAGCGGCTCCTACGAGCAGTACTTC	few	TRBJ2-7	.	TRBV4-2
CSARAGASYEQYF	TGCAGTGCTAGAGCGGGGGCTTCCTACGAGCAGTACTTC	many	TRBJ2-7	.	TRBV20-1
CASSQAGPDEAFF	TGTGCCAGCAGCCAAGCCGGGCCCGACGAAGCTTTCTTT	few	TRBJ1-1	.	TRBV14
CASSISGGPYNEQFF	TGTGCCAGTAGTATCTCCGGGGGCCCTTACAATGAGCAGTTCTTC	few	TRBJ2-1	.	TRBV19